The sequence of this T cell receptor (beta chain) was determined in a study of blood T cell repertoires in COVID-19. Sequenced by immunoSEQ multiplex PCR; TCRdb stores in-frame clones only, minus some. This sample has under 250,000 clones, with 60% to 85% found just once. V trimming: 7 bases; J trimming: 1 base; junction bases outside the gene matches: 3. This CDR3 is built from 13 residues. Per the germline V gene, CDR1 is ENHRY and CDR2 is SYGVKD. The specimen sequenced was peripheral blood. The clonotype originates from a woman in her 70s with acute or convalescent COVID-19. The chain links TRBV10-3 to TRBJ2-7, with TRBD2 identical over 8 bases. The CDR3 DNA follows: TGTGCCATCACCGGGGGGGGATCCTACGAGCAGTACTTC. Translation: CAITGGGSYEQYF.